Below are 26 T cell receptor beta chains sequenced from a single sample in a study of blood T cell repertoires in COVID-19. The method was immunoSEQ multiplex PCR; TCRdb's version includes in-frame clones alone and lacks a portion of them. The repertoire holds a few hundred thousand clones, with roughly 90% as singletons. The specimen sequenced was peripheral blood. These receptors originate from a man aged 55 to 70 with acute or convalescent COVID-19.

The chain recombines TRBV2 with TRBJ2-1, with 11 bases matching TRBD1. Germline CDR1 SNHLY, CDR2 FYNNEI. The V segment lost 3 bases and the J segment 9 bases; nucleotides outside the gene matches: 4. This CDR3 is 14 amino acids long. The chain's CDR3 is CASSDGQGAVEQFF. In DNA, the CDR3 is TGTGCCAGCAGTGATGGACAGGGGGCCGTTGAGCAGTTCTTC.

The rearrangement uses TRBV30 and TRBJ1-5, with D uncertain. Germline lookup yields CDR1 GTSNPN and CDR2 SVGIG (reference sequence). The CDR3 length is 14 residues. V was clipped by 3 bases and J by 2 bases, with 11 bases between them. CDR3 sequence: CAWSASLGNQPQHF. Here the CDR3 DNA reads TGTGCCTGGAGCGCTTCACTGGGCAATCAGCCCCAGCATTTT. Drawing the rest from reference TRBV30 and TRBJ1-5, the complete variable domain is SQTIHQWPATLVQPVGSPLSLECTVEGTSNPNLYWYRQAAGRGLQLLFYSVGIGQISSEVPQNLSASRPQDRQFILSSKKLLLSDSGFYLCAWSASLGNQPQHFGDGTRLSIL.

This clone was detected only a few times. The rearrangement joins TRBV11-3 to TRBJ2-3, with 7 bases that match TRBD1. Germline CDR1 and CDR2: SGHNT and YENEEA. The V gene end was trimmed by 6 bases and the J gene end by 4 bases; junction bases not matched to a gene: 10. The CDR3 has 15 residues. In DNA form, the CDR3 reads TGTGCCAGCAGTTTACCAACTCAGGGGGCAGATACGCAGTATTTT. This encodes CASSLPTQGADTQYF.

The chain employs TRBV7-8 and TRBJ2-5, with D perhaps matching TRBD2 (5 bases). V was trimmed by 5 bases and J by 5 bases, leaving 18 bases between them. This CDR3 is built from 15 residues. Germline CDR1 and CDR2: SGHVS and FQNEAQ. The CDR3 DNA reads TGTGCCAGCAGCCCCGTAGGTTGGGAGTTGGAGACCCAGTACTTC. Protein: CASSPVGWELETQYF. Based on the CDR3 plus reference TRBV7-8 and TRBJ2-5, the full variable domain is GAGVSQSPRYKVAKRGQDVALRCDPISGHVSLFWYQQALGQGPEFLTYFQNEAQLDKSGLPSDRFFAERPEGSVSTLKIQRTQQEDSAVYLCASSPVGWELETQYFGPGTRLLVL.

This chain uses TRBV19 with TRBJ2-7; D unclear. V lost 7 bases, J lost 3 bases, and 13 bases lay in between. The CDR3 contains 13 residues. Germline V gene data show CDR1 as LNHDA and CDR2 as SQIVND (reference sequence). CDR3 nucleotides: TGTGCCAGTACCCCCGGGTTCGGCTACGAGCAGTACTTC. It yields the protein CASTPGFGYEQYF.

In its sample, this clone was seen once. CDR3 region: CASQTSGGLGTEAFF. Here the CDR3 DNA reads TGTGCCAGCCAAACTTCAGGGGGCCTCGGCACTGAAGCTTTCTTT. The chain carries TRBV27 and TRBJ1-1; 8 nucleotides line up with TRBD1. This CDR3 is 15 amino acids long. From germline, CDR1 is MNHEY and CDR2 SMNVEV (reference sequence). The V segment lost 8 bases and the J segment 4 bases; nucleotides outside the gene matches: 12.

The chain combines TRBV28 with TRBJ1-4; 10 bases agree with TRBD1. The length of the CDR3 is 15 residues. In germline, CDR1 is MDHEN, CDR2 SYDVKM. The V and J ends lost 5 bases and 11 bases, in that order; junction bases with no gene match: 11. The CDR3 coding sequence is TGTGCCAGCAGTGACTGGGGACAGGGGATAGATAAACTGTTTTTT. As protein: CASSDWGQGIDKLFF.

This sequence joins TRBV29-1 and TRBJ2-1, with 10 bases fitting TRBD1. The CDR3 has 13 residues. After removal of 2 bases from V and 6 bases from J, the junction contained 1 base not matched to a gene. CDR1 is SQVTM, CDR2 ANQGSEA, per germline. The CDR3 DNA reads TGCAGCGTTGAACGGACAGGGGGCAATGAGCAGTTCTTC. It yields the protein CSVERTGGNEQFF.

The chain combines TRBV10-3 with TRBJ1-1; a weak D match, TRBD1 (6 bases). Trimming removed 7 bases from V and 5 bases from J, with 26 bases in between. The CDR3 loop spans 17 amino acids. Germline CDR1 reads ENHRY; CDR2 reads SYGVKD. As DNA, the CDR3 is TGTGCCATCACCACCACGGGCATCGGGGGGCTAAATACTGAAGCTTTCTTT. Translation: CAITTTGIGGLNTEAFF.

The V gene is TRBV4-3, the J gene TRBJ2-2; a possible D gene is TRBD2 (5 bases). CDR3 length equals 15 residues. Trimming shortened V by 0 bases and J by 6 bases, and 11 bases separated the two germline ends. Germline V gene lookup returns CDR1 LGHNA and CDR2 YSLEER. The chain's CDR3 is CASSQDTSYAGELFF. The DNA for the CDR3 is TGCGCCAGCAGCCAAGATACTAGTTATGCCGGGGAGCTGTTTTTT.

The count of this clone is one. V and J are TRBV14 and TRBJ2-5; unclear D gene. The V end lost 0 bases, the J end lost 0 bases, and 17 bases lay between the germline ends. CDR1 is SGHDN and CDR2 is FVKESK in the germline V gene. This CDR3 is 18 amino acids long. The CDR3 bases are TGTGCCAGCAGCCAAGATCGGTCGGTAGCCCCGTACCAAGAGACCCAGTACTTC. Translating gives CASSQDRSVAPYQETQYF.

V and J are TRBV7-8 and TRBJ2-2, with 10 bases matching TRBD1. This CDR3 is built from 14 residues. V shed 8 bases, J shed 0 bases, and the junction held 0 bases outside the gene matches. Germline CDR1 is SGHVS and CDR2 is FQNEAQ. CDR3: CASGTGANTGELFF. For the CDR3, the DNA is TGTGCCAGCGGGACAGGGGCGAACACCGGGGAGCTGTTTTTT.

The chain joins TRBV5-3 to TRBJ2-6, with 8 bases aligning to TRBD1. TRBV5-3 counts as an open reading frame of uncertain function. The CDR3 has 18 amino acids. V shed 0 bases and J 0 bases; nucleotides not matched to a gene: 5. This chain's CDR3 is CARSLDGTGDSGANVLTF. CDR3 nucleotide sequence: TGTGCCAGAAGCTTGGACGGGACAGGAGACTCTGGGGCCAACGTCCTGACTTTC.

Points on this clone: The germline gene is not matched at one end of the junction; a read error may be the cause. The chain joins TRBV28 to TRBJ2-1, with D possibly being TRBD2 (6 bases). This CDR3 comprises 15 residues. Germline assignment: CDR1 MDHEN and CDR2 SYDVKM. CDR3 amino acids: CTSSLVLGAREEQFF. The DNA of the CDR3 is TGTACCAGCAGTCTGGTGCTAGGGGCCCGGGAGGAGCAGTTCTTC.

V is TRBV12-3 or TRBV12-4 and J is TRBJ1-2; D unclear. The CDR3 consists of 12 residues. Trimming removed 7 bases at V and 3 bases at J, with 9 bases between. The CDR3 here is CASKGGDYGYTF. CDR3 DNA: TGTGCCAGCAAAGGCGGAGACTATGGCTACACCTTC.

The V and J genes are TRBV30 and TRBJ1-6; D not certain. V gave up 1 base and J gave up 13 bases, with 14 bases separating them. CDR1 is GTSNPN and CDR2 is SVGIG in the germline V gene (reference sequence). The length of the CDR3 is 13 residues. CDR3 bases: TGTGCCTGGAGTGGGACCCAGGAGGGTCCCCTCCACTTT. Translation gives CAWSGTQEGPLHF.

J is TRBJ1-1 and V is TRBV19; D uncertain. Germline V gives CDR1 LNHDA, CDR2 SQIVND (reference sequence). Trimming took 6 bases from V and 6 from J, leaving 17 bases between them. The CDR3 loop spans 14 amino acids. CDR3 nucleotide sequence: TGTGCCAGTAGCGTTCTGCAGGACGGGGCTGAAGCTTTCTTT. It translates to CASSVLQDGAEAFF.

This chain uses TRBV13 with TRBJ1-3; D remains ambiguous. V lost 2 bases, J lost 0 bases, and 11 bases lay in between. This CDR3 has 16 amino acids. Germline assignment: CDR1 PRHDT and CDR2 FYEKMQ (reference sequence). The CDR3 protein is CASSLRGFSSGNTIYF. CDR3 sequence (DNA): TGTGCCAGCAGCTTACGGGGATTTAGCTCTGGAAACACCATATATTTT. Full variable domain (rest looked up from reference TRBV13 and TRBJ1-3): AAGVIQSPRHLIKEKRETATLKCYPIPRHDTVYWYQQGPGQDPQFLISFYEKMQSDKGSIPDRFSAQQFSDYHSELNMSSLELGDSALYFCASSLRGFSSGNTIYFGEGSWLTVV.

The rearrangement uses TRBV9 and TRBJ2-1; 8 bases agree with TRBD2. The CDR3 runs to 14 residues. Germline CDR1 is SGDLS and CDR2 is YYNGEE. The junction had 3 bases not matched to a gene; V was cut back by 3 bases and J by 4 bases. CDR3 DNA: TGTGCCAGCAGCGCGACTAGCGTATACAATGAGCAGTTCTTC. Its protein is CASSATSVYNEQFF.

This rearrangement joins TRBV12-3 or TRBV12-4 to TRBJ1-1, with TRBD1 matching 9 bases. This CDR3 is built from 13 residues. J was trimmed by 5 bases and V by 6 bases; bases with no gene match: 4. CDR3 residues: CASSRTGVTEAFF. CDR3 nucleotide sequence: TGTGCCAGCAGCCGGACAGGGGTGACTGAAGCTTTCTTT.

The chain is built from TRBV19 and TRBJ1-1, with D unclear. V lost 2 bases to trimming and J lost 3 bases, with 10 bases between them. The CDR3 is 14 amino acids. Germline CDR1 LNHDA, CDR2 SQIVND (reference sequence). CDR3: CASSIREEDTEAFF. The CDR3 coding sequence is TGTGCCAGTAGTATAAGGGAGGAAGACACTGAAGCTTTCTTT.

Only one count was recorded for this clone. The chain links TRBV28 to TRBJ2-4; tentative D call: TRBD2 (5 bases). Per the germline V gene, CDR1 is MDHEN and CDR2 is SYDVKM. This CDR3 has 19 amino acids. Trimming removed 5 bases from V and 0 bases from J, with 23 bases in between. In DNA, the CDR3 is TGTGCCAGCAGTGCCGGACGGACGGGAAACCGTCTAGCCAAAAACATTCAGTACTTC. As protein: CASSAGRTGNRLAKNIQYF.

J is TRBJ1-5 and V is TRBV28; D unresolved. This CDR3 spans 14 amino acids. CDR1 and CDR2 (germline): MDHEN, SYDVKM. V lost 6 bases, J lost 4 bases, and 13 bases lay in between. DNA of the CDR3: TGTGCCAGCAGAGCGGACGGACCGAATCAGCCCCAGCATTTT. It encodes CASRADGPNQPQHF. The variable domain in full, completed from reference TRBV28 and TRBJ1-5, reads DVKVTQSSRYLVKRTGEKVFLECVQDMDHENMFWYRQDPGLGLRLIYFSYDVKMKEKGDIPEGYSVSREKKERFSLILESASTNQTSMYLCASRADGPNQPQHFGDGTRLSIL.

The chain carries TRBV28 and TRBJ1-1; weak D call: TRBD1 (6 bases). V lost 6 bases and J lost 4, with 18 bases in between. CDR1 MDHEN and CDR2 SYDVKM come from the germline V gene. The CDR3 contains 15 residues. CDR3 loop: CASSPGGRGGTEAFF. The CDR3, as DNA: TGTGCCAGCAGCCCCGGCGGGAGGGGGGGCACTGAAGCTTTCTTT.

This clone came up a few times. The chain is built from TRBV12-2 and TRBJ2-1; the table's D call of TRBD1 was not tested on the DNA. TRBV12-2 has pseudogene status. CDR3 length equals 17 residues. Here the CDR3 reads CASRLASTRQVYNEQFF. CDR3 bases: TGTGCAAGTCGCTTAGCTTCTACCAGACAGGTCTACAATGAGCAGTTCTTC.

V gene TRBV6-5 combines with J gene TRBJ1-1; D not certain. This CDR3 contains 14 residues. The ends were cut back, 4 bases at V and 6 bases at J, with 15 bases in the middle. Germline lookup yields CDR1 MNHEY and CDR2 SVGAGI. The CDR3 region is CASSFQQAYSEAFF. CDR3 coding DNA: TGTGCCAGCAGTTTCCAACAAGCGTATTCTGAAGCTTTCTTT.